This T cell receptor (beta chain) stems from a study of blood T cell repertoires in COVID-19. Study context: The United States, Italy and Spain provided the acute and convalescent COVID-19 samples. T cells, B-cell-depleted T cells, or PBMCs provided the cDNA or gDNA that served as material.

V lost 6 bases to trimming and J lost 5 bases; unmatched junction nucleotides: 6. CDR1 and CDR2 from the germline V gene are SEHNR and FQNEAQ (reference sequence). The CDR3 runs to 15 residues. In the original analysis: The authors estimated nucleated cell counts from reference gene primer amplification. Measured with immunoSEQ multiplex PCR; TCRdb has only the in-frame clones, and not every one. The DNA gave D and trimming, while V, J and clone size come from that table. Of some 100,000 clones in the sample, 81% were seen once. This chain joins TRBV7-9 and TRBJ1-4; TRBD1 aligns across 10 bases. The receptor was derived from a man older than 75 with active or convalescent COVID-19. The sequencing sample was made of peripheral blood. CDR3 sequence: CASSPTGGWNEKLFF. CDR3 coding DNA: TGTGCCAGCAGTCCGACAGGGGGCTGGAATGAAAAACTGTTTTTT.